Each of the 26 T cell receptor beta chains below was sequenced from the same sample in a study of early T cells in non-severe SARS-CoV-2 infection. TCRdb reprocessed the 5' RACE reads via MiXCR and lists one record per CDR3 protein. The profile shows fewer than 85,000 distinct CDR3 sequences, around 12% of them singletons. Source material: whole blood. These receptors originate from an adult who was a healthcare worker with PCR-confirmed SARS-CoV-2 infection or an uninfected control (not recorded which).

This clonotype was detected only a few times. Being one base from a much bigger clone, this may be a read error. In nucleotides, the CDR3 is TGTGCCAGCAACACCGGACTAGGTACAGATACGCAGTATTTT. It specifies CASNTGLGTDTQYF. The chain joins TRBV7-8 to TRBJ2-3; 7 bases are shared with TRBD2. The CDR3 sequence is 14 residues long. V shed 7 bases and J 3 bases; nucleotides not matched to a gene: 7. Looked up from germline, CDR1 is SGHVS and CDR2 is FQNEAQ.

The chain carries TRBV4-1 and TRBJ2-1; maybe TRBD2 (6 bases). The V end lost 3 bases, the J end lost 2 bases, and 11 bases lay between the germline ends. The germline gives CDR1 MGHRA, CDR2 YSYEKL. The CDR3 contains 15 residues. The chain's CDR3 is CASSQWGEAYNEQFF. CDR3 DNA: TGCGCCAGCAGCCAGTGGGGGGAAGCCTACAATGAGCAGTTCTTC.

This chain connects TRBV6-4 to TRBJ2-1; 11 positions agree with TRBD2. Looked up from germline, CDR1 is MRHNA and CDR2 is SNTAGT. The CDR3 is 16 amino acids. V dropped 4 bases and J dropped 1; count of bases not matched to a gene: 3. CDR3 DNA: TGTGCCAGCAGTGCCCGACTAGCGGGGTCCTACAATGAGCAGTTCTTC. The encoded protein is CASSARLAGSYNEQFF.

This clonotype was counted ten times or more. The chain couples TRBV29-1 to TRBJ2-3; D not resolved. The CDR3 is 12 residues long. Germline V gene data show CDR1 as SQVTM and CDR2 as ANQGSEA. Trimming left V 5 bases short and J 4 bases short, with 10 bases between. This CDR3 reads CSVKTGADTQYF. CDR3 DNA sequence: TGCAGCGTTAAGACCGGAGCAGATACGCAGTATTTT.

This clonotype showed up just a few times. The rearrangement links TRBV5-1 to TRBJ1-4; D possibly corresponds to TRBD1 (5 bases). In germline, CDR1 is SGHRS, CDR2 YFSETQ. V was trimmed by 5 bases and J by 0 bases, leaving 11 bases between them. CDR3 length equals 15 residues. CDR3 residues: CASSRTPSTNEKLFF. The CDR3 nucleotides read TGCGCCAGCAGTCGGACACCTTCAACTAATGAAAAACTGTTTTTT.

Many counts were recorded for this clonotype. V usage is TRBV7-8 and J usage is TRBJ2-1; D unresolved. Germline lookup yields CDR1 SGHVS and CDR2 FQNEAQ. With 0 bases removed from V and 5 bases from J, the gap between germline ends came to 11 bases. The CDR3 covers 15 residues. CDR3: CASSLARWPNNEQFF. The CDR3 DNA reads TGTGCCAGCAGCTTAGCCCGGTGGCCGAACAATGAGCAGTTCTTC.

This clonotype was counted ten times or more. The limits of the CDR3 on the DNA are not certain, so only TCRdb's listed CDR3 is given. The J gene is TRBJ1-2, the V gene TRBV12-3 or TRBV12-4; the table's D call of TRBD1 was not tested on the DNA. The CDR3 is 14 amino acids in total, end residues counted. This CDR3 reads CASSQVGQGALGRF.

The rearrangement links TRBV20-1 to TRBJ2-7, with 10 bases lining up with TRBD2. Trimming removed 4 bases from V and 3 bases from J; junction bases left unmatched: 12. In germline, CDR1 is DFQATT, CDR2 SNEGSKA (reference sequence). CDR3 length: 16 amino acids. CDR3 region: CSAKGGLAGDFYEQYF. In DNA form, the CDR3 reads TGCAGTGCTAAGGGGGGGCTAGCGGGAGATTTCTACGAGCAGTACTTC.

The V call is TRBV6-1, the J call TRBJ1-2, with 7 bases that match TRBD1. The CDR3 has 16 residues. Germline V gene lookup returns CDR1 MNHNS and CDR2 SASEGT. Germline trimming cut 4 bases from V and 8 bases from J; bases unmatched to any gene: 16. The CDR3 loop is CASSADPTGRRGGYTF. The CDR3, as DNA: TGTGCCAGCAGTGCTGATCCGACAGGGCGGCGGGGCGGCTACACCTTC.

The chain carries TRBV7-2 and TRBJ1-1; D possibly corresponds to TRBD1 (5 bases). V dropped 1 base and J dropped 0 bases, with 9 bases sitting between them. Germline V CDR1 and CDR2: SGHTA, FQGNSA. The CDR3 loop spans 15 amino acids. The CDR3 bases are TGTGCCAGCAGCTTAGAAGGGACGGTGAACACTGAAGCTTTCTTT. Translated, it gives CASSLEGTVNTEAFF.

This clonotype was detected ten times or more. The chain has TRBV7-9 and TRBJ2-2; D unresolved. The CDR3 sequence is 12 residues long. Germline V CDR1 and CDR2: SEHNR, FQNEAQ (reference sequence). V was pared by 5 bases and J by 1 base, with 2 bases between. The CDR3 DNA reads as TGTGCCAGCAGCGTGAACACCGGGGAGCTGTTTTTT. Translating gives CASSVNTGELFF.

This rearrangement joins TRBV2 to TRBJ2-5; 11 bases fit TRBD2. Germline V gene sequence: CDR1 SNHLY, CDR2 FYNNEI. This CDR3 is 15 amino acids long. The J segment lost 0 bases and the V segment lost 8 bases, leaving 5 bases of the junction unmatched. The CDR3: CASGRLAGNQETQYF. In DNA form, the CDR3 reads TGTGCCAGCGGAAGACTAGCGGGAAACCAAGAGACCCAGTACTTC.

V gene TRBV10-3 combines with J gene TRBJ1-5; no definite D call. Trimming removed 0 bases from V and 0 bases from J, with 9 bases in between. The CDR3 length is 16 residues. CDR1 and CDR2 from the germline V gene are ENHRY and SYGVKD. The CDR3 loop reads CAISESRSPSNQPQHF. DNA for the CDR3: TGTGCCATCAGTGAGTCAAGGTCCCCTAGCAATCAGCCCCAGCATTTT.

DNA for the CDR3: TGTGCCAGCAGCCCTGGACAGCCTAATGAAAAACTGTTTTTT. Translation: CASSPGQPNEKLFF. V usage is TRBV11-2 and J usage is TRBJ1-4, with a tentative D call TRBD1 (6 bases). This CDR3 has 14 residues. The germline CDR1 and CDR2 sequences are SGHAT and FQNNGV. Trimming removed 5 bases at V and 3 bases at J, with 10 bases between.

The chain uses TRBV7-2 and TRBJ2-5; tentative D call: TRBD1 (5 bases). Germline CDR1 SGHTA, CDR2 FQGNSA. Trimming pared 3 bases from V and 5 bases from J, leaving 13 bases between. The CDR3 contains 14 residues. The CDR3 region is CASSFNGARETQYF. In nucleotides, the CDR3 is TGTGCCAGCAGCTTCAATGGGGCCCGGGAGACCCAGTACTTC.

This clonotype was counted ten times or more. This chain links TRBV5-4 with TRBJ2-1; 13 bases map to TRBD2. The CDR3 consists of 19 residues. The germline CDR1 and CDR2 sequences are SGHNT and YYREEE (reference sequence). The V segment lost 0 bases and the J segment 4 bases; nucleotides outside the gene matches: 10. CDR3 bases: TGTGCCAGCAGCTTGGGGGGACTAGCGGGGCTTCAGGTGTACAATGAGCAGTTCTTC. Its translation: CASSLGGLAGLQVYNEQFF.

The chain links TRBV11-2 to TRBJ2-7; 10 bases are a match to TRBD2. The length of the CDR3 is 15 residues. V was clipped by 1 base and J by 3 bases; unmatched bases: 3. Germline V gene sequence: CDR1 SGHAT, CDR2 FQNNGV. CDR3 DNA sequence: TGTGCCAGCAGCTTAGCACCTAGCGGGGGCTACGAGCAGTACTTC. Amino acid sequence: CASSLAPSGGYEQYF.

The sample holds a few counts of this clonotype. The V and J genes are TRBV27 and TRBJ2-3; TRBD1 matches 8 bases. Germline V gene data show CDR1 as MNHEY and CDR2 as SMNVEV (reference sequence). J gave up 2 bases and V 7 bases, and 14 bases lay outside the gene matches. This CDR3 region has 17 residues. The CDR3 nucleotides read TGTGCCAGCACACCTGGACAGGGACGGGTCAACACAGATACGCAGTATTTT. Translating gives CASTPGQGRVNTDTQYF.

Turning to this clonotype: A read error is possible here, since a much larger clone lies one base away. The rearrangement uses TRBV12-3 or TRBV12-4 and TRBJ1-1; possible D gene TRBD1, 5 bases. The CDR3 has 14 residues. Trimming took 6 bases from V and 7 from J, leaving 18 bases between them. The CDR3 DNA sequence: TGTGCCAGCAGCTTGGGACGGGGGGTTGGTGAAGCTTTCTTT. Residues: CASSLGRGVGEAFF.

About this clonotype: This may be a read error: a much more frequent sequence differs by one nucleotide. This sequence joins TRBV7-9 and TRBJ2-3; no firm D call. This CDR3 is built from 11 residues. The germline V gene has CDR1 SEHNR and CDR2 FQNEAQ (reference sequence). The CDR3 region is CANSPTDTQYF. The CDR3 DNA reads TGTGCCAACAGCCCGACAGATACGCAGTATTTT. The entire variable domain, with the rest obtained from reference TRBV7-9 and TRBJ2-3, is as follows: DTGVSQNPRHKITKRGQNVTFRCDPISEHNRLYWYRQTLGQGPEFLTYFQNEAQLEKSRLLSDRFSAERPKGSFSTLEIQRTEQGDSAMYLCANSPTDTQYFGPGTRLTVL.

This chain uses TRBV11-1 with TRBJ1-1; D perhaps matches TRBD1 (6 bases). V was pared by 5 bases and J by 3 bases, with 16 bases between. The CDR3 is made up of 15 amino acids. Germline values: CDR1 SGHAT, CDR2 FQDESV (reference sequence). This chain's CDR3 is CASSLTDRWDTEAFF. The CDR3, as DNA: TGTGCCAGCAGCCTTACCGACAGGTGGGACACTGAAGCTTTCTTT.

The CDR3 protein is CASSLELSSEQYF. CDR3 nucleotides: TGTGCCAGCAGCTTAGAACTCTCGAGCGAGCAGTACTTC. J is TRBJ2-7 and V is TRBV7-9; D is unresolved. The germline V and J ends were trimmed by 1 base and 6 bases, with 10 bases remaining between them. The germline gives CDR1 SEHNR, CDR2 FQNEAQ (reference sequence). The CDR3 runs 13 residues. The variable domain in full, with the rest retrieved from reference TRBV7-9 and TRBJ2-7, is DTGVSQNPRHKITKRGQNVTFRCDPISEHNRLYWYRQTLGQGPEFLTYFQNEAQLEKSRLLSDRFSAERPKGSFSTLEIQRTEQGDSAMYLCASSLELSSEQYFGPGTRLTVT.

This clonotype was detected many times. V and J are TRBV5-1 and TRBJ2-5, with TRBD2 identical over 8 bases. Germline lookup yields CDR1 SGHRS and CDR2 YFSETQ. V shed 4 bases and J 5 bases; nucleotides not matched to a gene: 13. This CDR3 is 16 amino acids long. The CDR3, as DNA: TGCGCCAGCAGCCCCTTCGTCGGGGGGGCCGAGGAGACCCAGTACTTC. It encodes CASSPFVGGAEETQYF.

This clonotype was recorded a few times. This chain joins TRBV7-2 and TRBJ2-6; D gene unclear. V shed 5 bases and J shed 0 bases, with 14 bases lying between them. The CDR3 sequence is 17 residues long. CDR1 and CDR2 from the germline V gene are SGHTA and FQGNSA. CDR3 in amino acids: CASSLSPKSSGANVLTF. The CDR3 DNA follows: TGTGCCAGCAGCCTATCCCCCAAAAGCTCTGGGGCCAACGTCCTGACTTTC.

The chain couples TRBV7-8 to TRBJ2-1; D not certain. There are 15 residues in the CDR3. Trimming cost V 2 bases and J 2 bases, with 10 bases left between them. The germline V gene encodes CDR1 SGHVS and CDR2 FQNEAQ. CDR3 bases: TGTGCCAGCAGCTTATTACCGGGCCCCTACAATGAGCAGTTCTTC. It is translated as CASSLLPGPYNEQFF.

Note on this clonotype: A single base separates this from a much larger clone, so it may be a read error. The CDR3 sequence is CAARSLTGYTEAFF. CDR3 coding DNA: TGTGCCGCCAGGAGTCTAACAGGCTACACTGAAGCTTTCTTT. The chain combines TRBV15 with TRBJ1-1; D is perhaps TRBD1 (5 bases). The CDR3 spans 14 residues. The germline CDR1 and CDR2 sequences are LNHNV and YYDKDF (reference sequence). Together with reference TRBV15 and TRBJ1-1, the CDR3 gives the full variable domain: DAMVIQNPRYQVTQFGKPVTLSCSQTLNHNVMYWYQQKSSQAPKLLFHYYDKDFNNEADTPDNFQSRRPNTSFCFLDIRSPGLGDTAMYLCAARSLTGYTEAFFGQGTRLTVV.